These 24 T cell receptor beta chains were sequenced from one sample in a study of OX40 agonist ivuxolimab in advanced cancers. Here immunoSEQ multiplex PCR was the method, and the copy in TCRdb shows in-frame clones only, minus some. The sample holds roughly 60,000 clones, 86% seen once. This material consisted of CD4+ or CD8+ T cells sorted from blood, taken in a trial of the OX40 agonist ivuxolimab. The receptor set was obtained from an adult with an advanced solid tumor such as melanoma, head and neck, liver or kidney cancer.

This chain connects TRBV6-1 to TRBJ2-5; TRBD2 matches at 9 bases. The CDR3 consists of 14 residues. V lost 2 bases, J lost 3 bases, and 1 base stayed unmatched. Germline CDR1 reads MNHNS; CDR2 reads SASEGT. In nucleotides, the CDR3 is TGTGCCAGCAGTGAATCTAGCGGGGAAGAGACCCAGTACTTC. It encodes CASSESSGEETQYF.

The chain links TRBV5-6 to TRBJ2-5; 9 nucleotides line up with TRBD2. Unmatched junction bases numbered 8, after V lost 2 bases and J lost 6 bases. The CDR3 loop spans 15 amino acids. Germline loops: CDR1 SGHDT, CDR2 YYEEEE. CDR3 amino acids: CASSFLGSGGQTQYF. The DNA of the CDR3 is TGTGCCAGCAGCTTCCTTGGTAGCGGGGGACAGACCCAGTACTTC.

J is TRBJ2-7 and V is TRBV6-6, with 7 bases lining up with TRBD1. The CDR3 has 14 residues. J lost 2 bases, V lost 2 bases, and 3 bases had no gene match. The germline gives CDR1 MNHNY, CDR2 SVGAGI (reference sequence). The DNA for the CDR3 is TGTGCCAGCAGTTACCGAGACAGGGCCTACGAGCAGTACTTC. This translates into CASSYRDRAYEQYF.

This chain links TRBV19 with TRBJ2-3, with D possibly being TRBD1 (6 bases). CDR1 and CDR2 (germline): LNHDA, SQIVND (reference sequence). Trimming stripped 3 bases from V and 0 bases from J, with 13 bases between. The CDR3 has 16 residues. Written as DNA, the CDR3 is TGTGCCAGTAGTATGAGGCGACAGGCTAGCACAGATACGCAGTATTTT. This gives the protein CASSMRRQASTDTQYF.

The V gene is TRBV7-6, the J gene TRBJ2-7, with D perhaps matching TRBD2 (5 bases). V lost 2 bases, J lost 1 base, and 9 bases lay in between. There are 14 residues in the CDR3. CDR1 SGHVS and CDR2 FNYEAQ come from the germline V gene. The chain's CDR3 is CASSLSPGSYEQYF. The CDR3 DNA reads TGTGCCAGCAGCTTATCACCGGGGTCCTACGAGCAGTACTTC.

The chain has TRBV15 and TRBJ1-1; D not resolved. V lost 1 base, J lost 6 bases, and 15 bases lay in between. The germline V gene has CDR1 LNHNV and CDR2 YYDKDF (reference sequence). CDR3 length equals 15 residues. The CDR3 loop reads CATSRGRAGGSEAFF. CDR3 DNA: TGTGCCACCAGCAGAGGGCGGGCAGGAGGTTCTGAAGCTTTCTTT.

This chain joins TRBV7-6 and TRBJ1-4; perhaps TRBD1 as D (5 bases). V lost 5 bases and J lost 13, with 14 bases in between. CDR1 SGHVS and CDR2 FNYEAQ come from the germline V gene. The CDR3 length is 12 residues. The CDR3 loop is CASSPGREGLFF. The CDR3 nucleotides are TGTGCCAGCAGCCCCGGCAGGGAGGGACTGTTTTTT.

This chain connects TRBV6-5 to TRBJ2-7; no clear D gene. Germline V gives CDR1 MNHEY, CDR2 SVGAGI. This CDR3 is 13 amino acids long. V was clipped by 2 bases and J by 0 bases, with 5 bases between them. The CDR3 DNA reads TGTGCCAGCAGTTACCACACCTCCTACGAGCAGTACTTC. Its translation: CASSYHTSYEQYF.

The CDR3 nucleotides read TGTGCCAGCAGCATGGGTTCAGGGAACTATGGCTACACCTTC. Translation: CASSMGSGNYGYTF. This chain connects TRBV28 to TRBJ1-2; tentatively, D is TRBD1 (5 bases). Per germline, CDR1 MDHEN and CDR2 SYDVKM. V lost 6 bases to trimming and J lost 2 bases, with 13 bases between them. This CDR3 contains 14 residues.

The table lists this clone with a count of one. The chain uses TRBV19 and TRBJ2-3; 7 bases line up with TRBD1. This CDR3 is built from 15 residues. Germline V gives CDR1 LNHDA, CDR2 SQIVND (reference sequence). Trimming took 3 bases from V and 0 from J; bases not matched to a gene: 3. The CDR3 sequence: CASSMGQKSTDTQYF. The CDR3 DNA sequence: TGTGCCAGTAGTATGGGACAGAAAAGCACAGATACGCAGTATTTT.

The V gene is TRBV7-2, the J gene TRBJ2-3; D remains unclear. The CDR3 spans 12 residues. The germline gives CDR1 SGHTA, CDR2 FQGNSA. V was clipped by 4 bases and J by 7 bases, with 9 bases between them. The chain's CDR3 is CASSSSRNTQYF. As DNA, the CDR3 is TGTGCCAGCAGCTCGTCGAGGAATACGCAGTATTTT.

The rearrangement uses TRBV4-2 and TRBJ2-5; no definite D call. The CDR3 runs 13 residues. The V end lost 0 bases, the J end lost 3 bases, and 5 bases lay between the germline ends. Germline-derived CDR1 and CDR2 are LGHNA and YNFKEQ. The DNA of the CDR3 is TGTGCCAGCAGCCAAGATAGAAAAGAGACCCAGTACTTC. Protein sequence: CASSQDRKETQYF.

The DNA of the CDR3 is TGCGCCAGCAGGCCAACAATGAGTGGCACTGAAGCTTTCTTT. It specifies CASRPTMSGTEAFF. The chain links TRBV5-1 to TRBJ1-1; D unresolved. This CDR3 contains 14 residues. V dropped 5 bases and J dropped 4 bases, with 15 bases sitting between them. Germline V lookup: CDR1 SGHRS, CDR2 YFSETQ.

V usage is TRBV5-1 and J usage is TRBJ1-3, with D uncertain. In germline, CDR1 is SGHRS, CDR2 YFSETQ. The CDR3 runs to 17 residues. Trimming left V 0 bases short and J 0 bases short, with 13 bases between. The CDR3: CASSLAASPSSGNTIYF. DNA for the CDR3: TGCGCCAGCAGCTTGGCAGCCAGCCCAAGCTCTGGAAACACCATATATTTT. Looking up the rest from reference TRBV5-1 and TRBJ1-3 gives the full variable domain: KAGVTQTPRYLIKTRGQQVTLSCSPISGHRSVSWYQQTPGQGLQFLFEYFSETQRNKGNFPGRFSGRQFSNSRSEMNVSTLELGDSALYLCASSLAASPSSGNTIYFGEGSWLTVV.

V usage is TRBV21-1 and J usage is TRBJ2-7; the table's D call of TRBD1 was not tested on the DNA. TRBV21-1 is designated a pseudogene. This CDR3 region has 18 residues. CDR3 in DNA: TGTGCCAGCAGCAAAGGGAGAAAGGGGGCACAGCCCGTCTACGAGCAGTACTTC. This translates into CASSKGRKGAQPVYEQYF.

This rearrangement joins TRBV11-2 to TRBJ2-5, with D tentatively TRBD2 (6 bases). V lost 0 bases and J 5 bases, leaving 16 bases between the germline ends. This CDR3 region has 16 residues. In germline, CDR1 is SGHAT, CDR2 FQNNGV. CDR3 nucleotides: TGTGCCAGCAGCTTAGAGGCGGGCTCAGGAGGGGAGACCCAGTACTTC. It translates to CASSLEAGSGGETQYF.

The chain uses TRBV11-1 and TRBJ1-6; D not certain. The CDR3 length is 12 residues. The V end lost 1 base, the J end lost 10 bases, and 5 bases lay between the germline ends. CDR1 SGHAT and CDR2 FQDESV come from the germline V gene (reference sequence). CDR3 loop: CASSLERSPLHF. CDR3 coding DNA: TGTGCCAGCAGCTTAGAGCGGTCACCCCTCCACTTT.

The rearrangement joins TRBV9 to TRBJ1-5; D ambiguous. Germline lookup yields CDR1 SGDLS and CDR2 YYNGEE. Deletions cut 4 bases from V and 7 bases from J, with 15 bases between. The CDR3 covers 14 residues. In DNA form, the CDR3 reads TGTGCCAGCAGCCCGATGGAAGGGAACCAGCCCCAGCATTTT. As protein: CASSPMEGNQPQHF.

The rearrangement joins TRBV7-2 to TRBJ1-5; TRBD1 aligns across 9 bases. The CDR3 has 16 amino acids. V lost 4 bases and J lost 5; bases outside the gene matches: 9. Germline CDR1 SGHTA, CDR2 FQGNSA. The CDR3 here is CASSSDRTGEDQPQHF. The CDR3 DNA sequence: TGTGCCAGCAGCTCGGACAGGACAGGGGAAGATCAGCCCCAGCATTTT.

This clone appeared a single time. This sequence joins TRBV5-1 and TRBJ2-2; D possibly matches TRBD1 or TRBD2 (5 bases each). The CDR3 runs 15 residues. The V gene lost 5 bases and the J gene lost 7 bases, with 18 bases spanning the gap. From germline, CDR1 is SGHRS and CDR2 YFSETQ. Here the CDR3 DNA reads TGCGCCAGCAGACCACCGGGACCTCGGATCGGGGAGCTGTTTTTT. Amino acids: CASRPPGPRIGELFF.

The chain combines TRBV19 with TRBJ1-2, with TRBD1 as a possible D gene (5 bases). The CDR3 length is 13 residues. Per the germline V gene, CDR1 is LNHDA and CDR2 is SQIVND (reference sequence). V was shortened by 3 bases and J by 6 bases, with 11 bases between the two germline ends. CDR3 sequence: CASSITGGDGYTF. CDR3 DNA: TGTGCCAGTAGTATCACTGGGGGGGATGGCTACACCTTC. The entire variable domain, with the rest obtained from reference TRBV19 and TRBJ1-2, is as follows: DGGITQSPKYLFRKEGQNVTLSCEQNLNHDAMYWYRQDPGQGLRLIYYSQIVNDFQKGDIAEGYSVSREKKESFPLTVTSAQKNPTAFYLCASSITGGDGYTFGSGTRLTVV.

This clone appeared a few times. The chain uses TRBV18 and TRBJ2-2; the D call may be TRBD1 or TRBD2 (5 bases each). The CDR3 loop spans 15 amino acids. Looked up from germline, CDR1 is KGHSH and CDR2 is LQKENI. Trimming pared 4 bases from V and 6 bases from J, leaving 15 bases between. The CDR3 loop is CASSRSGTDAGELFF. DNA of the CDR3: TGTGCCAGCTCACGGTCCGGGACGGATGCCGGGGAGCTGTTTTTT. Full variable domain (outside the CDR3, taken from reference TRBV18 and TRBJ2-2): NAGVMQNPRHLVRRRGQEARLRCSPMKGHSHVYWYRQLPEEGLKFMVYLQKENIIDESGMPKERFSAEFPKEGPSILRIQQVVRGDSAAYFCASSRSGTDAGELFFGEGSRLTVL.

This clone was recorded only once. The chain employs TRBV5-6 and TRBJ2-7, with 9 bases identical to TRBD2. Germline CDR1 and CDR2: SGHDT and YYEEEE. This CDR3 comprises 14 residues. The J segment lost 5 bases and the V segment lost 2 bases, leaving 5 bases of the junction unmatched. The CDR3 region has the DNA TGTGCCAGCAGCTTCGCGGGAGGGAGGGACGAGCAGTACTTC. This gives the protein CASSFAGGRDEQYF.

The V and J genes are TRBV10-3 and TRBJ2-5, with D perhaps TRBD1 (5 bases). The J call is uncertain, as TRBJ2-7 better fits the DNA end. This CDR3 is 14 amino acids long. Germline values: CDR1 ENHRY, CDR2 SYGVKD. The CDR3 sequence: CAISEPTRVYEQYF. DNA for the CDR3: TGTGCCATCAGTGAGCCAACCAGGGTCTACGAGCAGTACTTC.